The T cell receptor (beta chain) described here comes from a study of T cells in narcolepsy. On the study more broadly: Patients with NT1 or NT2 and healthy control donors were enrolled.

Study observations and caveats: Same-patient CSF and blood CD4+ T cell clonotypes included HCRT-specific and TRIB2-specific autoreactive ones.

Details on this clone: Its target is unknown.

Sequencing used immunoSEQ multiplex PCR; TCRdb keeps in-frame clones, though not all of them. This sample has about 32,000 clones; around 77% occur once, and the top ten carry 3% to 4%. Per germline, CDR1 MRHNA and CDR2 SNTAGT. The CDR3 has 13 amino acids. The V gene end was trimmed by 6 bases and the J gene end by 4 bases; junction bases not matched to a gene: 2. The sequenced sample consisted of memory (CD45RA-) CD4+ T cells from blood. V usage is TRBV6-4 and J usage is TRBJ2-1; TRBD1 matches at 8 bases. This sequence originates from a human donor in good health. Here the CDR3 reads CASSRDRYNEQFF. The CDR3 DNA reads TGTGCCAGCAGCCGGGACAGGTACAATGAGCAGTTCTTC.